A single sample is the source of the 14 T cell receptor beta chains below, sequenced in a study of human T cells and chemical hapten exposure (dated by TCRdb to about 2021). The time point label on this specimen signifies: patch test 2, 6 weeks after DPC sensitization. The label giving this sample's treatment or condition can be read as: therapeutic diphenylcyclopropenone sensitization with weekly scalp DPC. Unfractionated whole blood was collected in Tempus Blood RNA tubes, and total RNA was extracted from that blood. The library was obtained by RACE. Instrument on record: NextSeq 500. TCRdb itself trimmed the public reads at Q25 with fastp, ran MiXCR and retained productive beta chains. Entries that share a CDR3 protein sequence are merged under the most common genes and DNA. The sample records tens of thousands of distinct CDR3 sequences, 8.5% to 10% of which are singletons. Jointly, the top ten make up around 15% of the sample.

Here the sequenced sample was whole blood, taken in connection with sensitization to the hapten diphenylcyclopropenone (DPC). These TCRs come from a woman aged 25 to 39 with alopecia areata. Some clones in this sample may be carry-over from other donors' samples.

The chain couples TRBV12-3 or TRBV12-4 to TRBJ2-5; D is possibly TRBD2 (6 bases). With 2 bases removed from V and 2 bases from J, the gap between germline ends came to 12 bases. This CDR3 spans 15 amino acids. Written as DNA, the CDR3 is TGTGCCAGCAGTTTATACGGGAGCGGGCAAGAGACCCAGTACTTC. Translated, it gives CASSLYGSGQETQYF.

The V gene is TRBV7-6, the J gene TRBJ2-3; the match to TRBD2 covers 7 bases. The trim removed 5 bases at V and 0 bases at J, leaving 5 bases unmatched. Germline V gene lookup returns CDR1 SGHVS and CDR2 FNYEAQ. The CDR3 length is 15 residues. In nucleotides, the CDR3 is TGTGCCAGCAGCCCCGTCGGGGGGAGCACAGATACGCAGTATTTT. This encodes CASSPVGGSTDTQYF.

The genes are TRBV5-1 and TRBJ2-2, with TRBD1 identical over 7 bases. From germline, CDR1 is SGHRS and CDR2 YFSETQ. Trimming cost V 1 base and J 6 bases; bases outside gene matches: 0. The CDR3 runs 13 residues. CDR3 region: CASSLTGAGELFF. CDR3 DNA sequence: TGCGCCAGCAGCTTGACAGGGGCCGGGGAGCTGTTTTTT. The full variable domain, in which reference TRBV5-1 and TRBJ2-2 provide the parts outside the CDR3, is KAGVTQTPRYLIKTRGQQVTLSCSPISGHRSVSWYQQTPGQGLQFLFEYFSETQRNKGNFPGRFSGRQFSNSRSEMNVSTLELGDSALYLCASSLTGAGELFFGEGSRLTVL.

The chain employs TRBV7-9 and TRBJ2-1; no clear D gene. Trimming cost V 5 bases and J 5 bases, with 13 bases left between them. Germline V gives CDR1 SEHNR, CDR2 FQNEAQ (reference sequence). The CDR3 is made up of 14 amino acids. This CDR3 is CASSPRTGHNEQFF. In DNA, the CDR3 is TGTGCCAGCAGCCCCAGGACCGGTCACAATGAGCAGTTCTTC. The variable domain in full, completed from reference TRBV7-9 and TRBJ2-1, reads DTGVSQNPRHKITKRGQNVTFRCDPISEHNRLYWYRQTLGQGPEFLTYFQNEAQLEKSRLLSDRFSAERPKGSFSTLEIQRTEQGDSAMYLCASSPRTGHNEQFFGPGTRLTVL.

This clonotype was detected many times. The V gene is TRBV19, the J gene TRBJ2-2, with D perhaps matching TRBD1 or TRBD2 (5 bases each). The V and J ends lost 4 bases and 6 bases respectively, with 15 bases between them. The CDR3 covers 15 residues. Germline CDR1 LNHDA, CDR2 SQIVND (reference sequence). The CDR3 DNA follows: TGTGCCAGTAGTACGAGGGGCCTTAGGGCCGGGGAGCTGTTTTTT. Protein sequence: CASSTRGLRAGELFF.

This clonotype appeared many times. J is TRBJ1-2 and V is TRBV29-1; no reliable D call. V lost 2 bases and J lost 3, with 4 bases in between. CDR1 is SQVTM and CDR2 is ANQGSEA in the germline V gene. The CDR3 covers 11 residues. CDR3 sequence (DNA): TGCAGCGTTGAAACAGACTATGGCTACACCTTC. Translation gives CSVETDYGYTF.

V gene TRBV5-6 combines with J gene TRBJ2-7; 8 bases agree with TRBD1. The CDR3 is 13 residues long. Trimming removed 2 bases from V and 4 bases from J; junction bases left unmatched: 2. The V gene's germline CDR1 is SGHDT and CDR2 YYEEEE. CDR3 loop: CASSFRGLYEQYF. The CDR3 DNA is TGTGCCAGCAGCTTCAGGGGGCTATACGAGCAGTACTTC.

The chain links TRBV7-2 to TRBJ1-1, with D uncertain. Trimming left V 7 bases short and J 6 bases short, with 21 bases between. This CDR3 spans 15 amino acids. Germline V gene lookup returns CDR1 SGHTA and CDR2 FQGNSA. This chain's CDR3 is CASTSIPGYGAEAFF. The CDR3 DNA reads TGTGCCAGCACCTCTATTCCCGGGTATGGGGCTGAAGCTTTCTTT.

V usage is TRBV12-3 or TRBV12-4 and J usage is TRBJ2-3; TRBD1 matches at 9 bases. The CDR3 contains 15 residues. V shed 3 bases and J 6 bases; nucleotides not matched to a gene: 7. CDR3 coding DNA: TGTGCCAGCAGTTTCGAGACAGGGGGTTTGGATACGCAGTATTTT. As protein: CASSFETGGLDTQYF.

The chain carries TRBV9 and TRBJ2-3; 8 bases map to TRBD2. V lost 0 bases and J lost 4; bases outside the gene matches: 10. The CDR3 totals 17 residues. Germline V gene lookup returns CDR1 SGDLS and CDR2 YYNGEE. CDR3 bases: TGTGCCAGCAGCGTAGCGTGTAGCGGGGTGCGCGCAGATACGCAGTATTTT. Its protein product is CASSVACSGVRADTQYF. Variable domain in full (rest from reference TRBV9 and TRBJ2-3): DSGVTQTPKHLITATGQRVTLRCSPRSGDLSVYWYQQSLDQGLQFLIQYYNGEERAKGNILERFSAQQFPDLHSELNLSSLELGDSALYFCASSVACSGVRADTQYFGPGTRLTVL.

This clonotype is medium-sized (0.01 to 0.1%) by share. This chain links TRBV4-2 with TRBJ1-2; 8 bases map to TRBD1. CDR3 length: 16 amino acids. J was trimmed by 4 bases and V by 0 bases; bases with no gene match: 7. Germline CDR1 reads LGHNA; CDR2 reads YNFKEQ. Written as DNA, the CDR3 is TGTGCCAGCAGCCAAGAGGGGACAGGCCTCCTCTATGGCTACACCTTC. It encodes CASSQEGTGLLYGYTF.

There are a few counts of this clonotype. The CDR3 region has the DNA TGTGCCAACCTAAACACAGATACGCAGTATTTT. Translation: CANLNTDTQYF. The rearrangement uses TRBV25-1 and TRBJ2-3; no clear D. This CDR3 comprises 11 residues. Germline CDR1 and CDR2: MGHDK and SYGVNS. V lost 10 bases and J lost 2, with 7 bases in between.

This chain connects TRBV4-1 to TRBJ2-1, with 10 bases that match TRBD1. CDR1 MGHRA and CDR2 YSYEKL come from the germline V gene. J was trimmed by 7 bases and V by 1 base; bases with no gene match: 4. This CDR3 contains 15 residues. CDR3 loop: CASSQAGQGSNEQFF. The CDR3 coding sequence is TGCGCCAGCAGCCAAGCGGGACAGGGGAGTAATGAGCAGTTCTTC.

The CDR3 protein is CASSSGQGEKLFF. The CDR3, as DNA: TGTGCCAGCAGCTCCGGACAGGGAGAAAAACTGTTTTTT. The rearrangement uses TRBV7-9 and TRBJ1-4; 8 bases are shared with TRBD1. V lost 4 bases, J lost 8 bases, and 3 bases stayed unmatched. The CDR3 has 13 amino acids. Germline CDR1 is SEHNR and CDR2 is FQNEAQ (reference sequence).